These 22 T cell receptor beta chains were sequenced from one sample in a study of T-cell reconstitution after alpha-beta-depleted transplantation in children (dated by TCRdb to about 2016). The library relied on PCR. For sequencing, an Illumina HiSeq 2500 was employed. Molecular barcoding was employed in the preparation of TCR libraries, with unique molecular identifiers being used to normalize TCRbeta repertoire quantification. In-frame beta chains were kept once TCRdb had trimmed the public reads at Q25 with fastp and called clones with MiXCR. Rows with one shared CDR3 protein collapse into an entry with the most common genes and DNA. Present in this sample are tens of thousands of distinct CDR3 sequences, 44% of which were seen just once. The ten top clones hold nearly 98% of the sample. The treatment or condition label for this specimen denotes: allogeneic hematopoietic cell transplantation with graft depleted of TCRalphabeta T cells and CD19 B cells.

Material: PBMCs, mostly from graft donor cells, obtained 360 days after TCRalphabeta/CD19-depleted stem cell transplant. The source of these receptors is a male patient aged 10 to 17 who had a stem cell transplant for acute lymphoblastic leukemia, so the T cells may come from the graft donor.

This clonotype has ten or more counts. The chain joins TRBV18 to TRBJ1-1; 7 bases are shared with TRBD1. Per the germline V gene, CDR1 is KGHSH and CDR2 is LQKENI. Unmatched junction bases numbered 9, after V lost 4 bases and J lost 4 bases. The CDR3 consists of 15 residues. The CDR3 nucleotides read TGTGCCAGCTCACGGTCCACAGGGGTTGGCACTGAAGCTTTCTTT. Translating gives CASSRSTGVGTEAFF.

The V and J genes are TRBV7-9 and TRBJ1-2; possible D gene TRBD1, 5 bases. The V gene lost 5 bases and the J gene lost 10 bases, with 11 bases spanning the gap. Germline-derived CDR1 and CDR2 are SEHNR and FQNEAQ (reference sequence). The CDR3 is 11 amino acids. The CDR3 bases are TGTGCCAGCAGCACCGGGACCTACTACACCTTC. Translating gives CASSTGTYYTF.

CDR3 in amino acids: CSVDRQGLGNEQFF. DNA for the CDR3: TGCAGCGTTGATCGGCAGGGGTTGGGCAATGAGCAGTTCTTC. V and J are TRBV29-1 and TRBJ2-1; weak D call: TRBD1 (6 bases). CDR3 length: 14 residues. Trimming took off 3 bases at V and 6 bases at J, with 15 bases between the two ends. The germline gives CDR1 SQVTM, CDR2 ANQGSEA.

V and J are TRBV6-2 or TRBV6-3 and TRBJ2-5; the match to TRBD1 covers 9 bases. The germline CDR1 and CDR2 sequences are MNHEY and SVGEGT. Trimming took 1 base from V and 5 from J; bases not matched to a gene: 5. This CDR3 comprises 15 residues. CDR3 nucleotide sequence: TGTGCCAGCAGTTACTTGGGACAGGGCCAGGAGACCCAGTACTTC. Translation gives CASSYLGQGQETQYF.

V is TRBV7-9 and J is TRBJ2-5; TRBD2 is a possible D gene (6 bases). CDR1 and CDR2 from the germline V gene are SEHNR and FQNEAQ (reference sequence). This CDR3 is 13 amino acids long. In DNA, the CDR3 is TGTGGCCCAAGGAGGGCAGTACAAGAGACCCAGTACTTC. This encodes CGPRRAVQETQYF.

This clonotype was seen a few times. V usage is TRBV28 and J usage is TRBJ2-1; D is perhaps TRBD2 (6 bases). The CDR3 contains 17 residues. The V gene lost 3 bases and the J gene lost 5 bases, with 20 bases spanning the gap. CDR1 is MDHEN and CDR2 is SYDVKM in the germline V gene. The CDR3 sequence is CASSFRFLSRGNNEQFF. Written as DNA, the CDR3 is TGTGCCAGCAGTTTCCGATTCCTGTCCCGGGGGAACAATGAGCAGTTCTTC.

The chain carries TRBV4-1 and TRBJ2-6; 10 bases are a match to TRBD2. V trimming: 0 bases; J trimming: 0 bases; junction bases outside the gene matches: 5. CDR1 and CDR2 from the germline V gene are MGHRA and YSYEKL. The CDR3 consists of 19 residues. The DNA of the CDR3 is TGCGCCAGCAGCCAAGACCCTCTAGCGGGAGTCTCTGGGGCCAACGTCCTGACTTTC. Translated, it gives CASSQDPLAGVSGANVLTF.

The rearrangement joins TRBV5-1 to TRBJ2-7; D uncertain. Germline V gene data show CDR1 as SGHRS and CDR2 as YFSETQ. Trimming left V 6 bases short and J 0 bases short, with 10 bases between. CDR3 length: 13 residues. Here the CDR3 DNA reads TGCGCCAGCAACGACGGCAACTCCTACGAGCAGTACTTC. It specifies CASNDGNSYEQYF.

The chain links TRBV7-8 to TRBJ2-7; maybe TRBD1 (6 bases). The CDR3 covers 14 residues. From germline, CDR1 is SGHVS and CDR2 FQNEAQ. Trimming removed 3 bases at V and 1 base at J, with 10 bases between. The CDR3 DNA reads as TGTGCCAGCAGCTTGCTGACAGGTTCCTACGAGCAGTACTTC. Translating it yields CASSLLTGSYEQYF.

There are a few counts of this clonotype. The gene calls are TRBV20-1 and TRBJ2-7; TRBD1 matches 7 bases. V was clipped by 6 bases and J by 0 bases; unmatched bases: 11. Germline-derived CDR1 and CDR2 are DFQATT and SNEGSKA (reference sequence). The CDR3 is made up of 15 amino acids. CDR3 in DNA: TGCAGTGCGGCACAAGGGACAGCTTACTCCTACGAGCAGTACTTC. This sequence encodes CSAAQGTAYSYEQYF.

The chain has TRBV12-3 or TRBV12-4 and TRBJ2-3; tentative D call: TRBD1 (7 bases). The CDR3 covers 14 residues. Trimming stripped 8 bases from V and 2 bases from J, with 14 bases between. Here the CDR3 reads CASLRGEYTDTQYF. The CDR3 DNA sequence: TGTGCCAGCCTCAGGGGGGAATACACAGATACGCAGTATTTT.

V is TRBV24-1 and J is TRBJ2-1; D gene unclear. Per germline, CDR1 KGHDR and CDR2 SFDVKD. The CDR3 runs 14 residues. V lost 1 base and J lost 3, with 6 bases in between. The CDR3 reads CATSDFPLYNEQFF. CDR3 DNA sequence: TGTGCCACCAGTGATTTCCCTCTCTACAATGAGCAGTTCTTC.

The rearrangement links TRBV28 to TRBJ2-6; TRBD1 matches 8 bases. The junction had 3 bases not matched to a gene; V was cut back by 6 bases and J by 2 bases. Germline V gene sequence: CDR1 MDHEN, CDR2 SYDVKM. This CDR3 has 15 residues. The CDR3 spells CASSWTGTGANVLTF. CDR3 coding DNA: TGTGCCAGCAGCTGGACAGGGACTGGGGCCAACGTCCTGACTTTC.

The chain uses TRBV20-1 and TRBJ2-1, with 7 bases lining up with TRBD2. The germline CDR1 and CDR2 sequences are DFQATT and SNEGSKA (reference sequence). CDR3 length equals 12 residues. CDR3 nucleotide sequence: TGCAGCCTAGCGGACCATAACAATGAGCAGTTCTTC. Translating gives CSLADHNNEQFF.

This clonotype has more than one count but fewer than ten. The chain is built from TRBV28 and TRBJ1-5; TRBD1 matches at 7 bases. The V and J ends lost 7 bases and 1 base, in that order; junction bases with no gene match: 1. Germline V gene sequence: CDR1 MDHEN, CDR2 SYDVKM. The CDR3 contains 13 residues. The CDR3 region is CASIRGSNQPQHF. The CDR3 DNA reads TGTGCCAGCATCAGGGGGAGCAATCAGCCCCAGCATTTT.

The genes are TRBV4-1 and TRBJ2-3; TRBD2 is a possible D gene (5 bases). The V gene lost 1 base and the J gene lost 8 bases, with 13 bases spanning the gap. Germline CDR1 reads MGHRA; CDR2 reads YSYEKL. This CDR3 is 14 amino acids long. CDR3 DNA sequence: TGCGCCAGCAGCCAAGGGAGGTCTGCCGCTACGCAGTATTTT. Protein product: CASSQGRSAATQYF.

This sequence joins TRBV5-1 and TRBJ1-5; 8 nucleotides match TRBD1. The V gene end was trimmed by 4 bases and the J gene end by 6 bases; junction bases not matched to a gene: 9. This CDR3 is built from 15 residues. Germline V gene lookup returns CDR1 SGHRS and CDR2 YFSETQ. The CDR3: CASSPWTGWTQPQHF. DNA of the CDR3: TGCGCCAGCAGCCCCTGGACAGGGTGGACTCAGCCCCAGCATTTT. Full variable domain (outside the CDR3, taken from reference TRBV5-1 and TRBJ1-5): KAGVTQTPRYLIKTRGQQVTLSCSPISGHRSVSWYQQTPGQGLQFLFEYFSETQRNKGNFPGRFSGRQFSNSRSEMNVSTLELGDSALYLCASSPWTGWTQPQHFGDGTRLSIL.

This clonotype showed up just a few times. The genes are TRBV12-3 or TRBV12-4 and TRBJ1-1, with D unclear. The CDR3 consists of 13 residues. Trimming took off 1 base at V and 1 base at J, with 4 bases between the two ends. The CDR3 loop reads CASSLGGNTEAFF. In DNA, the CDR3 is TGTGCCAGCAGTTTAGGGGGGAACACTGAAGCTTTCTTT.

The table lists this clonotype with a few counts. The CDR3 nucleotides read TGCGCCAGCAGCGCGCCGGGGCAATCCTACGAGCAGTACTTC. It is translated as CASSAPGQSYEQYF. The chain recombines TRBV5-1 with TRBJ2-7, with D perhaps given as TRBD1 or TRBD2 (5 bases each). The CDR3 totals 14 residues. The V gene lost 4 bases and the J gene lost 1 base, with 12 bases spanning the gap. The V gene's germline CDR1 is SGHRS and CDR2 YFSETQ.

In its sample, this clonotype was seen a few times. The chain has TRBV6-2 or TRBV6-3 and TRBJ2-2; D is perhaps TRBD1 (5 bases). Deletions cut 5 bases from V and 4 bases from J, with 17 bases between. This CDR3 is built from 16 residues. The germline gives CDR1 MNHEY, CDR2 SVGEGT. CDR3 region: CASSHTPGQSTGELFF. CDR3 nucleotides: TGTGCCAGCAGTCACACGCCAGGGCAGAGCACCGGGGAGCTGTTTTTT.

The chain carries TRBV21-1 and TRBJ2-7; the listed D gene, TRBD1, was not tested against the DNA. TRBV21-1 is deemed a pseudogene. The CDR3 has 16 residues. CDR3 DNA sequence: TGTGCCAGCAGCATTCGAGCCAGGCGCTTCTCCTACGAGCAGTACTTC. It specifies CASSIRARRFSYEQYF.

The gene calls are TRBV20-1 and TRBJ2-1, with 9 bases aligning to TRBD1. The ends lost 5 bases at V and 7 bases at J; junction bases unmatched: 6. The CDR3 sequence is 13 residues long. Germline V gene sequence: CDR1 DFQATT, CDR2 SNEGSKA (reference sequence). The chain's CDR3 is CSAWGQGGNEQFF. The CDR3 nucleotides read TGCAGTGCTTGGGGACAGGGTGGGAATGAGCAGTTCTTC.